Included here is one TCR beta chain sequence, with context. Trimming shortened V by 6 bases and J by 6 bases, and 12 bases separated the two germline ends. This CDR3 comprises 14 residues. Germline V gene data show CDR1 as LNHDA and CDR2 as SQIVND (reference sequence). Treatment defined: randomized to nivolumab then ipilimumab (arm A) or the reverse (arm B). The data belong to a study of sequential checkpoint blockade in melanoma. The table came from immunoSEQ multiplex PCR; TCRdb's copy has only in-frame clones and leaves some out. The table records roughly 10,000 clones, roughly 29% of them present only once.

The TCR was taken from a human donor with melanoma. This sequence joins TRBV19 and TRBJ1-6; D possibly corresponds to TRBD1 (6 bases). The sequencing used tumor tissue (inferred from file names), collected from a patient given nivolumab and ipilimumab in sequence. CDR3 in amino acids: CASSTGQTNSPLHF. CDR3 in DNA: TGTGCCAGTAGCACCGGACAGACTAATTCACCCCTCCACTTT.